The present TCR beta chain was sequenced within a study of T cell responses to AZD1222 COVID-19 vaccine. Assay used: immunoSEQ multiplex PCR; TCRdb lists only in-frame clones, some missing. The data contain 150,000 to 200,000 clones, around 90% of them singletons. With respect to this clone: What it recognizes is unknown. The junction shows a germline mismatch at one end, possibly a read error.

General study results and limits: Seropositive at baseline were only six or seven AZD1222 recipients. Spike-specific TCR breadth and depth both grew after two AZD1222 doses. The sample set comprised mostly white British donors with more females, and clonal diversity was possibly underestimated. With dominance at 160-218 and 743-854, vaccine-associated CD4 TCRs spanned spike.

The CDR3 is made up of 15 amino acids. Germline V gene data show CDR1 as SSHAT and CDR2 as FNYEAQ (reference sequence). The material sequenced was peripheral blood, taken 28 days after the second AZD1222 dose. This sequence joins TRBV7-7 and TRBJ2-1, with 11 bases that match TRBD2. This clonotype was sampled from an adult who received the AZD1222 COVID-19 vaccine. The CDR3 here is CASSATSGVYNEQFF. The CDR3 DNA sequence: TGTGCTAGCAGCGCGACTAGCGGGGTCTACAATGAGCAGTTCTTC.